This T cell receptor beta chain was sequenced during a study of shared clonotypes between healthy human individuals. General study points: Limited genetic and exposure-history diversity came from having few donors.

Turning to this clone: Its target is not known.

The run depth of the assay was deep. Each subset's genomic DNA was shared equally among a number of immunoSEQ plates. TCRdb keeps only in-frame clones here, not all; method: immunoSEQ multiplex PCR. The repertoire holds about 490,000 clones, with 76% as singletons. Sequenced material: PBMCs. The source of this sequence is a woman aged 40 to 55 in good health. Some clones in this sample may be carry-over from other donors' samples.

The CDR3 nucleotides read TGTGCCAGCAGCTCCTCGGGACTAAAGACCCAGTACTTC. Its protein product is CASSSSGLKTQYF. V and J are TRBV7-2 and TRBJ2-5; TRBD2 aligns across 7 bases. The V segment lost 4 bases and the J segment 6 bases; nucleotides outside the gene matches: 5. CDR1 is SGHTA, CDR2 FQGNSA, per germline. This CDR3 spans 13 amino acids.